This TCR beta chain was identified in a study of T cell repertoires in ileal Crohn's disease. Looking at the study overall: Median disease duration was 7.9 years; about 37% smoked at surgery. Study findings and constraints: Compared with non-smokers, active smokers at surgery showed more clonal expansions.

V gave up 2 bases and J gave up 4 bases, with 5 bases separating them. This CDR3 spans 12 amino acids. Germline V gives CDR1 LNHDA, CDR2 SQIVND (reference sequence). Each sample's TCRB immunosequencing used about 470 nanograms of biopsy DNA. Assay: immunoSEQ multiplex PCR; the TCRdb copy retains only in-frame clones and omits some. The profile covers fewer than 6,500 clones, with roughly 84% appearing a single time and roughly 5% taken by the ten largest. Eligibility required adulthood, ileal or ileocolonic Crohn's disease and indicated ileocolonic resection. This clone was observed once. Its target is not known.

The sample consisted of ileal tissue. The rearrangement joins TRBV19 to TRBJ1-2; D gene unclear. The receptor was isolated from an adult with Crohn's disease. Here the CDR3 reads CASSIRSYGYTF. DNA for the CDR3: TGTGCCAGTAGTATACGGAGCTATGGCTACACCTTC.